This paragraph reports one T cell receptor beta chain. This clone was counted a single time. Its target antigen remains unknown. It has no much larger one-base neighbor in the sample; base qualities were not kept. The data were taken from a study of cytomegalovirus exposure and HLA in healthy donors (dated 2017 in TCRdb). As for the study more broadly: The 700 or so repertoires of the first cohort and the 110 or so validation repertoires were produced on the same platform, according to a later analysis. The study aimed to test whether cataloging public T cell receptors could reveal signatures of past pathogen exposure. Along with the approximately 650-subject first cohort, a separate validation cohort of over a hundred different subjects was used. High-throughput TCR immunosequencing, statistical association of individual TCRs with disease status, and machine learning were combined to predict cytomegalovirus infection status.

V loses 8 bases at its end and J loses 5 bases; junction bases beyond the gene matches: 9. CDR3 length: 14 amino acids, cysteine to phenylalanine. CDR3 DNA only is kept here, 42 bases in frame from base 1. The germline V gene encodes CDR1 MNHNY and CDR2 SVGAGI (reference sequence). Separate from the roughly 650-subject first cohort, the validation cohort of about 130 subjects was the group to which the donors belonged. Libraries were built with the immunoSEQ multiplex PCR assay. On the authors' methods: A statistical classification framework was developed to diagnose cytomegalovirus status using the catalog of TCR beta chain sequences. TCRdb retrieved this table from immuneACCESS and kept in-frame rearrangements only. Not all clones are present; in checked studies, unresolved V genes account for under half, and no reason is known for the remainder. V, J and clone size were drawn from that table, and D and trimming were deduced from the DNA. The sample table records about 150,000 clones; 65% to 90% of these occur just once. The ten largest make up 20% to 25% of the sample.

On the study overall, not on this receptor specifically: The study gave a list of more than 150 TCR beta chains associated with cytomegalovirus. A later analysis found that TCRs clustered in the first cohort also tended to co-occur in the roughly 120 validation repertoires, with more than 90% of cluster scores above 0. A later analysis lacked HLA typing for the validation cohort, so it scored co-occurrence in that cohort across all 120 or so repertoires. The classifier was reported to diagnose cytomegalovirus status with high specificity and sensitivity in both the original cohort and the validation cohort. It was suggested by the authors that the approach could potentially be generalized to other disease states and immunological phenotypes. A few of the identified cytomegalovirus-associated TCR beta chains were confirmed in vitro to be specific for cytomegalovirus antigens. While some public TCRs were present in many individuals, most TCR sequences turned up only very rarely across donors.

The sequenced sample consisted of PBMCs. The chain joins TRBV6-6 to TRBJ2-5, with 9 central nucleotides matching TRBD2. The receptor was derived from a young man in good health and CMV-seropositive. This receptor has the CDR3 CASDTLAGGETQYF. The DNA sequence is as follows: TGTGCCAGCGACACGCTGGCGGGAGGGGAGACCCAGTACTTC.